The following is a T cell receptor (beta chain) sequence with its context. It has no known antigen specificity. No base quality information exists; no much larger clone differs at one position. Library method: the immunoSEQ multiplex PCR assay. TCRdb retrieved this table from immuneACCESS and kept in-frame rearrangements only. Not all clones are present; in checked studies, unresolved V genes account for under half, and no reason is known for the remainder. This sample comprises 40,000 to 55,000 clones, around 87% of them detected only once. The ten biggest clones cover approximately 8% of the sample. This entry is derived from a study of T cell changes during pregnancy in multiple sclerosis (dated 2019 in TCRdb). At the level of the whole study: The study examined how the T cell repertoire changed over the course of pregnancy in women with multiple sclerosis.

The TCR was taken from a female donor with multiple sclerosis, enrolled in a pregnancy study. The sample consisted of CD8+ T cells from peripheral blood mononuclear cells, taken in the second trimester of pregnancy.

The DNA reads as follows: TGTGCCACCCTAGCGGGGGACAATGAGCAGTTCTTC. This translates into CATLAGDNEQFF. Here the chain combines TRBV6-6 and TRBJ2-1; TRBD2 agrees with 10 junctional bases. Germline trimming: 10 bases from V, 5 bases from J; junction bases outside gene matches: 2. CDR1 and CDR2 (MNHNY, SVGAGI) derive from the germline V gene (reference sequence). Spanning cysteine to phenylalanine, the CDR3 consists of 12 amino acids. Of all the DNA, just the CDR3 is kept, 36 bases in frame from base 1.